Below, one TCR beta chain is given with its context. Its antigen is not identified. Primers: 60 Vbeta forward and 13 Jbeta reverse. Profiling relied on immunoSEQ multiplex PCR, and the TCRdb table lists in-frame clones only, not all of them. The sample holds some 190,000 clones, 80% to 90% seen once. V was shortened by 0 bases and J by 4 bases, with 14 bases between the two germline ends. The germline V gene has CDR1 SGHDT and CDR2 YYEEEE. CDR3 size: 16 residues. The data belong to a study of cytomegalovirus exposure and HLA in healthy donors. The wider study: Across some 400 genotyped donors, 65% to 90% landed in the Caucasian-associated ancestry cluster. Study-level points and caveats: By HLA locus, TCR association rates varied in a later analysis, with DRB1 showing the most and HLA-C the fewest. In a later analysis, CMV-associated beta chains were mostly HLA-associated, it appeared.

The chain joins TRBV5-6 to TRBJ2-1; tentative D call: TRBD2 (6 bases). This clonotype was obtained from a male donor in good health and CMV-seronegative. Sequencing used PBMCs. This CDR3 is CASSLGIAEAYNEQFF. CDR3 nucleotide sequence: TGTGCCAGCAGCTTGGGGATAGCGGAGGCATACAATGAGCAGTTCTTC.